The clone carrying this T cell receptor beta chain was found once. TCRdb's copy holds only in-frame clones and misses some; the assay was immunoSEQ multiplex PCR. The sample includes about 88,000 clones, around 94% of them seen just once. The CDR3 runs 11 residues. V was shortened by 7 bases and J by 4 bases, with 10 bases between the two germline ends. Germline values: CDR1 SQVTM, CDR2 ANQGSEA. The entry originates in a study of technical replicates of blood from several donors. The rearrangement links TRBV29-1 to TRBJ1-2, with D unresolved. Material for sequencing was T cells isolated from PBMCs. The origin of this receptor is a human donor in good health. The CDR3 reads CSAEKSYGYTF. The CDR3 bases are TGCAGCGCCGAGAAGAGCTATGGCTACACCTTC.